This T cell receptor (beta chain) was identified in a study of T cell repertoires in cytomegalovirus infection. Study as a whole: Indications came from public TCR beta signatures; they pointed to CMV infection and to a matching HLA type. Study-wide results and caveats: The ex vivo response showed dominance by HLA-C-restricted CMV-specific TCR beta clonotypes.

This clonotype was counted only a few times. Antigen: not known. In TCRdb, the reads were re-called with MiXCR into one record per CDR3 protein. Found here are approximately 500,000 distinct CDR3 sequences, approximately 15% of them singletons; the top ten hold about 24%. The sample comprised CD8+ T cells from PBMCs. This clonotype originated in a human donor in good health (CMV status not recorded). Some clones in this sample may be carry-over from other donors' samples.

The DNA of the CDR3 is TGTGCCAGCAGTTTAAGACAGGGAGGTGGCTACACCTTC. Amino acid sequence: CASSLRQGGGYTF. V is TRBV27 and J is TRBJ1-2, with 7 bases lining up with TRBD1. CDR3 length: 13 residues. V lost 2 bases to trimming and J lost 7 bases; unmatched junction nucleotides: 4. Looked up from germline, CDR1 is MNHEY and CDR2 is SMNVEV (reference sequence).